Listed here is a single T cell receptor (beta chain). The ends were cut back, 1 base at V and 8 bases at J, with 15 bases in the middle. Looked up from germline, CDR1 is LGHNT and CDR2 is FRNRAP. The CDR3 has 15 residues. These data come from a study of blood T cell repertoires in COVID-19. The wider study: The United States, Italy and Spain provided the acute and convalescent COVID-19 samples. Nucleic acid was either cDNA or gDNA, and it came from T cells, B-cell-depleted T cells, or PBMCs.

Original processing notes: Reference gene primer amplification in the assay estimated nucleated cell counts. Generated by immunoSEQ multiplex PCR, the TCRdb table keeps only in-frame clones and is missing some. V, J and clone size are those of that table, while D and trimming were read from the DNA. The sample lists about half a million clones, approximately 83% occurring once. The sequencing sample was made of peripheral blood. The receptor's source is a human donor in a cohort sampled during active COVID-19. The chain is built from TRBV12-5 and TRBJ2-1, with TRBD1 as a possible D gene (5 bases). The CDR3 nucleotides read TGTGCTAGTGGTTTGGACGAAGGCCCCAGGGATGAGCAGTTCTTC. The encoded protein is CASGLDEGPRDEQFF.